These T cell receptor beta chains were read from a single sample in a study of Graves' ophthalmopathy and Graves' hyperthyroidism. Via MiXCR, TCRdb re-called the multiplex PCR reads, giving one row per CDR3 protein. The sample includes 150,000 to 200,000 distinct CDR3 sequences, over 35% of them seen just once. Material for sequencing was peripheral blood. All receptors derive from a woman in her 40s with Graves' ophthalmopathy. CDR3s include the opening cysteine and the closing phenylalanine or tryptophan. D genes are given only for firm matches. The size entry is marked missing in some rows and otherwise reads once, few, many or a size class.

CDR3 protein	CDR3 DNA	J gene	clone size	V gene	D gene
CASDKTGYEQYF	TGTGCCAGCGACAAGACAGGCTACGAGCAGTACTTC	TRBJ2-7	.	TRBV28	.
CASSLDSGLGNTIYF	TGCGCCAGCAGCTTGGATTCCGGGCTTGGAAACACCATATATTTT	TRBJ1-3	many	TRBV5-1	.
CASNVGAYGYTF	TGTGCCAGCAACGTAGGCGCCTATGGCTACACCTTC	TRBJ1-2	many	TRBV6-5	.
CSVTIGQGSNYGYTF	TGCAGCGTGACCATTGGACAGGGGAGTAACTATGGCTACACCTTC	TRBJ1-2	many	TRBV29-1	TRBD1
CASGYGQGGNQPQHF	TGTGCCAGCGGCTACGGACAGGGAGGAAATCAGCCCCAGCATTTT	TRBJ1-5	.	TRBV2	TRBD1
CASSEGLAGVYEQYF	TGTGCCAGTAGCGAAGGACTAGCGGGAGTCTATGAGCAGTACTTC	TRBJ2-7	.	TRBV19	TRBD2
CASSNGVNTGELFF	TGTGCCAGTAGTAACGGGGTTAACACCGGGGAGCTGTTTTTT	TRBJ2-2	.	TRBV19	.
CASSFNPVGEQYF	TGTGCCAGCAGCTTTAACCCAGTCGGCGAGCAGTACTTC	TRBJ2-7	many	TRBV7-3	.
CASSPVGGSETQYF	TGTGCCAGCAGCCCCGTAGGGGGCAGTGAGACCCAGTACTTC	TRBJ2-5	.	TRBV7-3	TRBD1
CSAAPRLAGDGTQYF	TGCAGTGCCGCGCCCCGACTAGCGGGGGACGGGACCCAGTACTTC	TRBJ2-5	.	TRBV20-1	TRBD2
CASSQSLTGVSHEQYF	TGCGCCAGCAGCCAGTCCCTAACGGGAGTGTCCCACGAGCAGTACTTC	TRBJ2-7	many	TRBV4-3	.
CSATDPSGYEQYF	TGCAGTGCTACGGACCCATCGGGCTACGAGCAGTACTTC	TRBJ2-7	many	TRBV20-1	.
CASSFWTGAHYGYTF	TGTGCCAGCAGTTTTTGGACAGGAGCCCACTATGGCTACACCTTC	TRBJ1-2	.	TRBV12-3/TRBV12-4	TRBD1
CATSVAGGGQPQHF	TGTGCCACCAGTGTCGCAGGGGGTGGGCAGCCCCAGCATTTT	TRBJ1-5	many	TRBV24-1	TRBD1
CASRRSGLAYEQYF	TGTGCCAGCAGGAGGTCCGGCCTTGCCTACGAGCAGTACTTC	TRBJ2-7	few	TRBV6-1	.
CASSRQLTYEQYF	TGTGCCAGCAGCCGACAGCTAACCTACGAGCAGTACTTC	TRBJ2-7	.	TRBV6-2/TRBV6-3	.
CASKRTGAYRDQPQHF	TGTGCCAGTAAGAGGACAGGGGCGTATAGGGATCAGCCCCAGCATTTT	TRBJ1-5	many	TRBV19	TRBD1
CATSRPPGGETQYF	TGTGCCACCAGCAGACCGCCAGGCGGGGAGACCCAGTACTTC	TRBJ2-5	.	TRBV15	.
CASSEWLSYEQYF	TGTGCCAGCAGTGAATGGCTATCCTACGAGCAGTACTTC	TRBJ2-7	.	TRBV6-1	.
CASSRLGGDRYGYTF	TGTGCCAGCAGTCGACTGGGGGGGGACAGATATGGCTACACCTTC	TRBJ1-2	.	TRBV6-1	TRBD1
CASTPPLGGGGNTIYF	TGTGCCAGCACCCCACCCCTGGGGGGAGGTGGAAACACCATATATTTT	TRBJ1-3	many	TRBV28	.
CASSLEGTANYGYTF	TGCGCCAGCAGCTTGGAAGGGACTGCTAACTATGGCTACACCTTC	TRBJ1-2	many	TRBV5-1	.
CASSFGDRVETQYF	TGTGCCAGCAGTTTTGGGGACAGGGTGGAGACCCAGTACTTC	TRBJ2-5	many	TRBV28	TRBD1
CASSLVSGDYGYTF	TGTGCCAGCAGCTTAGTATCAGGGGACTATGGCTACACCTTC	TRBJ1-2	many	TRBV7-2	.
CASSLGQSSNQPQHF	TGTGCCAGCAGCTTAGGGCAAAGTAGCAATCAGCCCCAGCATTTT	TRBJ1-5	.	TRBV7-2	.
CASSLQGSHQPQHF	TGTGCCAGCAGTTTGCAGGGTTCCCATCAGCCCCAGCATTTT	TRBJ1-5	many	TRBV27	.
CASSQRLGSNTEAFF	TGTGCCAGCTCTCAGAGGTTGGGATCGAACACTGAAGCTTTCTTT	TRBJ1-1	many	TRBV6-5	.
CATSSDANTGELFF	TGTGCCACCAGTTCGGATGCGAACACCGGGGAGCTGTTTTTT	TRBJ2-2	.	TRBV24-1	.
CASRPTGTVYEQYF	TGTGCCAGCCGCCCCACCGGGACAGTCTACGAGCAGTACTTC	TRBJ2-7	many	TRBV2	TRBD1
CASSQGQGGTYEQYF	TGTGCCAGCAGCCAAGGGCAGGGGGGGACCTACGAGCAGTACTTC	TRBJ2-7	many	TRBV4-2	.
CAISEKAGDSPYGYTF	TGTGCCATCAGTGAGAAGGCTGGGGACAGCCCATATGGCTACACCTTC	TRBJ1-2	many	TRBV10-3	TRBD1
CATSPGDRGNYGYTF	TGTGCCACCAGCCCTGGGGACAGGGGGAACTATGGCTACACCTTC	TRBJ1-2	.	TRBV24-1	TRBD1
CASSYISEKSYTF	TGTGCCAGCAGTTATATATCAGAGAAGAGCTACACCTTC	TRBJ1-2	once	TRBV6-2/TRBV6-3	.
CASSSTGLNEQYF	TGTGCCAGCAGTTCGACGGGACTTAACGAGCAGTACTTC	TRBJ2-7	many	TRBV12-3/TRBV12-4	.
CAWGFNTEAFF	TGTGCCTGGGGGTTTAACACTGAAGCTTTCTTT	TRBJ1-1	few	TRBV30	.
CASSQTSGAFF	TGTGCCAGCTCCCAGACTTCCGGGGCTTTCTTT	TRBJ1-1	many	TRBV7-2	.
CASSQEAGLYNLYSYEQYF	TGTGCCAGCAGCCAAGAAGCGGGACTTTACAATTTGTACTCCTACGAGCAGTACTTC	TRBJ2-7	many	TRBV4-2	TRBD2
CSAREGTENTEAFF	TGCAGTGCTAGAGAGGGCACTGAGAACACTGAAGCTTTCTTT	TRBJ1-1	many	TRBV20-1	.
CASEQNRNTIYF	TGTGCCAGCGAACAGAACAGAAACACCATATATTTT	TRBJ1-3	many	TRBV7-9	.
CASSYSMGRGVPNEQYF	TGTGCCAGCAGTTACTCGATGGGCAGGGGCGTCCCCAACGAGCAGTACTTC	TRBJ2-7	.	TRBV6-5	.
CASSFFRRSGANVLTF	TGCGCCAGCAGCTTTTTTCGTCGTTCTGGGGCCAACGTCCTGACTTTC	TRBJ2-6	many	TRBV5-1	.
CASSFGGLTGVTYEQYF	TGTGCCAGCAGCTTTGGGGGTCTGACAGGAGTAACCTACGAGCAGTACTTC	TRBJ2-7	many	TRBV7-8	.
CASSLSGTGPSYEQYF	TGTGCCAGCAGTCTCTCCGGGACAGGGCCCTCCTACGAGCAGTACTTC	TRBJ2-7	.	TRBV6-1	TRBD1
CASSPTGTGGTEAFF	TGTGCCAGTAGCCCTACCGGGACAGGGGGCACTGAAGCTTTCTTT	TRBJ1-1	.	TRBV19	TRBD1
CASSLAGRESPLHF	TGCGCCAGCAGCTTGGCCGGCAGGGAGTCGCCCCTCCACTTT	TRBJ1-6	many	TRBV5-1	.
CASAPTRNTEAFF	TGTGCCAGCGCACCGACGAGGAACACTGAAGCTTTCTTT	TRBJ1-1	many	TRBV11-2	.
CASSYSEWTEAFF	TGTGCCAGCAGTTACTCGGAATGGACTGAAGCTTTCTTT	TRBJ1-1	.	TRBV6-5	.
CASSSGGPLSGNTIYF	TGCGCCAGCAGCTCAGGAGGACCTCTCTCTGGAAACACCATATATTTT	TRBJ1-3	many	TRBV5-1	.
CASSYMGDQETQYF	TGCGCCAGCAGCTACATGGGGGACCAAGAGACCCAGTACTTC	TRBJ2-5	many	TRBV5-1	.
CASSLTPGLSGGYTF	TGTGCCAGCTCTCTTACTCCGGGTCTTTCTGGTGGCTACACCTTC	TRBJ1-2	once	TRBV12-3/TRBV12-4	.
CASSLQNYGYTF	TGTGCCAGCAGTTTACAAAACTATGGCTACACCTTC	TRBJ1-2	many	TRBV28	.
CASSFTGSYEQYF	TGTGCCAGCAGCTTTACGGGCTCCTACGAGCAGTACTTC	TRBJ2-7	many	TRBV7-2	.
CASIGVHTEAFF	TGTGCCAGCATCGGGGTACACACTGAAGCTTTCTTT	TRBJ1-1	few	TRBV6-1	.
CASSVGYDQPQHF	TGTGCCAGCAGCGTAGGTTACGATCAGCCCCAGCATTTT	TRBJ1-5	.	TRBV9	.
CASSLGGGSEEQYF	TGTGCCAGCAGTTTAGGGGGGGGGTCGGAGGAGCAGTACTTC	TRBJ2-7	many	TRBV27	TRBD2
CASSPRQGNAYEQYF	TGTGCCAGCAGCCCTAGACAGGGGAATGCCTACGAGCAGTACTTC	TRBJ2-7	many	TRBV9	TRBD1
CASRRTGRSYEQYF	TGTGCCAGCAGACGGACAGGGCGCTCCTACGAGCAGTACTTC	TRBJ2-7	many	TRBV6-1	TRBD1
CATSRVTGGNQPQHF	TGTGCCACCAGCAGAGTGACAGGGGGCAATCAGCCCCAGCATTTT	TRBJ1-5	.	TRBV15	TRBD1
CASSLVTWTGANYGYTF	TGTGCCAGCAGCTTAGTAACTTGGACAGGCGCTAACTATGGCTACACCTTC	TRBJ1-2	many	TRBV11-2	TRBD1
CATSREGGAGAFF	TGTGCCACCAGCAGAGAGGGGGGGGCTGGAGCTTTCTTT	TRBJ1-1	many	TRBV15	.